This TCR beta chain was documented in a study of T cells after posttransplantation cyclophosphamide. Study outcomes and limitations: TRB overlap between skin or GI tissue T cells and blood was limited. Later post-transplant blood repertoires were often dominated by donor CD8+ memory clones.

V gave up 2 bases and J gave up 7 bases, with 15 bases separating them. CDR1 is SGHDT, CDR2 YYEEEE, per germline. The CDR3 runs 14 residues. Treatment was busulfan-fludarabine conditioning, a marrow graft, and cyclophosphamide on days +3 and +4. Data came from immunoSEQ multiplex PCR; TCRdb stores just in-frame clones and leaves some out. The sample yields several thousand clones, without any singletons. The table lists this clone with many counts. Antigen unknown. This receptor was obtained from a male patient in his 50s who received an allogeneic stem cell transplant from a related donor and was CMV-positive. The graft donor may have given rise to some T cells. The genes are TRBV5-6 and TRBJ1-2; maybe TRBD1 (5 bases). Material: PBMCs, obtained around 350 days after allogeneic stem cell transplant with posttransplant cyclophosphamide. In DNA, the CDR3 is TGTGCCAGCAGCTTCGAGGGCGGGACTTTTGGCTACACCTTC. It is translated as CASSFEGGTFGYTF.